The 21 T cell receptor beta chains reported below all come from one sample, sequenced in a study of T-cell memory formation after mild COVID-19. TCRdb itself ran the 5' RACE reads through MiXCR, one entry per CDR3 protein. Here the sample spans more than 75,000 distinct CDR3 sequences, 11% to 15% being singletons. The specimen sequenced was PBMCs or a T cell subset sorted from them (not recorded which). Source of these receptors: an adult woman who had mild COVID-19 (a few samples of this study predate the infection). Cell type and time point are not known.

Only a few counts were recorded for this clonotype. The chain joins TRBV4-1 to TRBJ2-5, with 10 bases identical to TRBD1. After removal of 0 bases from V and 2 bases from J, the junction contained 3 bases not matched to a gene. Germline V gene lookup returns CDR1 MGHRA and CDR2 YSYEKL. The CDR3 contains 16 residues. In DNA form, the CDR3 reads TGCGCCAGCAGCCAAGAGGGACAGGGGTGGCAAGAGACCCAGTACTTC. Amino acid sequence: CASSQEGQGWQETQYF.

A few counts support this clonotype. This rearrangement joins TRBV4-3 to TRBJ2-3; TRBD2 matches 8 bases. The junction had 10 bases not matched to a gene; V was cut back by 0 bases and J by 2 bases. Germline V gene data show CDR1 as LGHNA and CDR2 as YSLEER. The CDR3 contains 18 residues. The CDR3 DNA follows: TGCGCCAGCAGCCAAGATCCCCTCTCGGGAGGGCTCACAGATACGCAGTATTTT. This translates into CASSQDPLSGGLTDTQYF.

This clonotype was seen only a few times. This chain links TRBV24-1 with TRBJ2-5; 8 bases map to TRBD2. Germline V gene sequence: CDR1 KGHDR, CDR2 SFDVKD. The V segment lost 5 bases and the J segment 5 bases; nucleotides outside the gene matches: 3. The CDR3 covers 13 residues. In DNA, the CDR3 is TGTGCCACCAGTGGACTAGCGAAGGAGACCCAGTACTTC. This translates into CATSGLAKETQYF.

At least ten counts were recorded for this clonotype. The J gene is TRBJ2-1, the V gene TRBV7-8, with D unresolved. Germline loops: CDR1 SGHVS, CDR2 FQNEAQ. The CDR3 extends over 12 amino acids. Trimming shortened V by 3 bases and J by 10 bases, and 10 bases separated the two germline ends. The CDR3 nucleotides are TGTGCCAGCAGCTTTGCGCCAAAGGAGCAGTTCTTC. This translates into CASSFAPKEQFF.

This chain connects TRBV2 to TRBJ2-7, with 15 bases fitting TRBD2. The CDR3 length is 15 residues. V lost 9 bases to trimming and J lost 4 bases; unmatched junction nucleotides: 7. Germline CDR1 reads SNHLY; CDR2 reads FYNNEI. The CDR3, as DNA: TGTGCCAGGCGGACTAGCGGGAGGGCTCCATACGAGCAGTACTTC. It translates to CARRTSGRAPYEQYF.

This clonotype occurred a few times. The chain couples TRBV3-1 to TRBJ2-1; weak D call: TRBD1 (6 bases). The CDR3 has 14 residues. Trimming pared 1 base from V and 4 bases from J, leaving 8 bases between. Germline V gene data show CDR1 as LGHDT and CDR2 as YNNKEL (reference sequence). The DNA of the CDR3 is TGTGCCAGCAGCCAAGCAGGGGCTTACAATGAGCAGTTCTTC. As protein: CASSQAGAYNEQFF.

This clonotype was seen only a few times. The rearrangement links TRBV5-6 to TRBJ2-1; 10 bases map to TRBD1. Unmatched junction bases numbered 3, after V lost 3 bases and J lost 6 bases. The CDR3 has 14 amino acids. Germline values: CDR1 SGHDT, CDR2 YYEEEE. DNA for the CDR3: TGTGCCAGCAGCTCCGGGACAGGGGTCAATGAGCAGTTCTTC. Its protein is CASSSGTGVNEQFF. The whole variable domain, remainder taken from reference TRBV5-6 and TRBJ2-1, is DAGVTQSPTHLIKTRGQQVTLRCSPKSGHDTVSWYQQALGQGPQFIFQYYEEEERQRGNFPDRFSGHQFPNYSSELNVNALLLGDSALYLCASSSGTGVNEQFFGPGTRLTVL.

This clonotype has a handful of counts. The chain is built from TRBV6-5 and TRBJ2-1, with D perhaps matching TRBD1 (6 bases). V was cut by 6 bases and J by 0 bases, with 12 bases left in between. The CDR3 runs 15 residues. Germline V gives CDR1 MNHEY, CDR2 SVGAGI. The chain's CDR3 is CASRRGQSSYNEQFF. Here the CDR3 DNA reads TGTGCCAGCAGACGAGGACAGAGCTCCTACAATGAGCAGTTCTTC.

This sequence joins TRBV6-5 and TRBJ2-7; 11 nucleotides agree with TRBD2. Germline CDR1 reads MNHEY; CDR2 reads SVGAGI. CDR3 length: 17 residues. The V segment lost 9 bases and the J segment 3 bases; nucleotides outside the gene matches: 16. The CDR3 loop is CASGGTSGPRLNYEQYF. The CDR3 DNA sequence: TGTGCCAGTGGAGGGACTAGCGGACCCAGATTAAACTACGAGCAGTACTTC.

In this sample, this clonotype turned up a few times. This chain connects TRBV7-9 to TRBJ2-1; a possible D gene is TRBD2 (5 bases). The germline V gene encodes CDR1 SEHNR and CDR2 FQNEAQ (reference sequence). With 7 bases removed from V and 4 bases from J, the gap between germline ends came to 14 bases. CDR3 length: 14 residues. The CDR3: CASTMGGLYNEQFF. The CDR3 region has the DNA TGTGCCAGCACCATGGGCGGGCTGTACAATGAGCAGTTCTTC.

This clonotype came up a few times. The CDR3 is CSATQTSGGLYNEQFF. The DNA of the CDR3 is TGCAGTGCGACACAGACTAGCGGAGGCCTCTACAATGAGCAGTTCTTC. The gene calls are TRBV20-1 and TRBJ2-1; the match to TRBD2 covers 9 bases. This CDR3 has 16 residues. V shed 6 bases, J shed 3 bases, and the junction held 12 bases outside the gene matches. Per the germline V gene, CDR1 is DFQATT and CDR2 is SNEGSKA (reference sequence).

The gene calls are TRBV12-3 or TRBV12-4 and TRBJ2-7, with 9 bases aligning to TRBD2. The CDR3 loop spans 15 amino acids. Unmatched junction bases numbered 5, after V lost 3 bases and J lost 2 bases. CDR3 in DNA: TGTGCCAGCAGTTTCAGCGGGAGGTACCCCTACGAGCAGTACTTC. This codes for CASSFSGRYPYEQYF.

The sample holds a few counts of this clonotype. CDR3 sequence: CATSEPTSGRSEQFF. CDR3 coding DNA: TGTGCCACCAGTGAACCGACTAGCGGGAGGTCTGAGCAGTTCTTC. The chain couples TRBV24-1 to TRBJ2-1, with TRBD2 identical over 13 bases. V shed 4 bases, J shed 9 bases, and the junction held 5 bases outside the gene matches. Germline V lookup: CDR1 KGHDR, CDR2 SFDVKD. The CDR3 consists of 15 residues.

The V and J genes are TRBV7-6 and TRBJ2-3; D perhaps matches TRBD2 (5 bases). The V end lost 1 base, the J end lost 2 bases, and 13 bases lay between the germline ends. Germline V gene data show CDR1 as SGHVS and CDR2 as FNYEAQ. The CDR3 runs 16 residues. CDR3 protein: CASSLGTSGATDTQYF. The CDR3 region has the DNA TGTGCCAGCAGCTTAGGAACGAGCGGAGCCACAGATACGCAGTATTTT. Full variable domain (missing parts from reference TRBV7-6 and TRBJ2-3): GAGVSQSPRYKVTKRGQDVALRCDPISGHVSLYWYRQALGQGPEFLTYFNYEAQQDKSGLPNDRFSAERPEGSISTLTIQRTEQRDSAMYRCASSLGTSGATDTQYFGPGTRLTVL.

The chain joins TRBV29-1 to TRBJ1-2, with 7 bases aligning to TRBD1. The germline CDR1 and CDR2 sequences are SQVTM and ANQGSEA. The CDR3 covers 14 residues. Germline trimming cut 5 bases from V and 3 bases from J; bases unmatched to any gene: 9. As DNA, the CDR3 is TGCAGCGTTACCGCGACTACAGGGGACTATGGCTACACCTTC. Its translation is CSVTATTGDYGYTF. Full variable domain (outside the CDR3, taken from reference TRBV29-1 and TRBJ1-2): SAVISQKPSRDICQRGTSLTIQCQVDSQVTMMFWYRQQPGQSLTLIATANQGSEATYESGFVIDKFPISRPNLTFSTLTVSNMSPEDSSIYLCSVTATTGDYGYTFGSGTRLTVV.

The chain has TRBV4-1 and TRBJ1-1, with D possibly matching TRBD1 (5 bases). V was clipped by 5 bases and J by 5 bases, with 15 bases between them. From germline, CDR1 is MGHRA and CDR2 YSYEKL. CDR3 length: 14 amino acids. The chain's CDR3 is CASSDRDPGTEAFF. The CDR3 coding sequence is TGCGCCAGCAGCGATCGGGACCCAGGGACTGAAGCTTTCTTT.

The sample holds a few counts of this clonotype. This chain's CDR3 is CASSQELGRVQETQYF. CDR3 DNA: TGCGCCAGCAGCCAAGAACTCGGACGGGTACAAGAGACCCAGTACTTC. The rearrangement links TRBV4-3 to TRBJ2-5; D unresolved. Trimming removed 0 bases at V and 2 bases at J, with 13 bases between. This CDR3 has 16 residues. The germline V gene has CDR1 LGHNA and CDR2 YSLEER.

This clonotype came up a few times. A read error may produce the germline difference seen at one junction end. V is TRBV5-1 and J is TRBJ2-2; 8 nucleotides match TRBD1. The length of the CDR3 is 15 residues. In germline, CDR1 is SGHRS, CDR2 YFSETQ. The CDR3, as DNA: TGCGCCAGCAGCTTGGGACAGGGGAACGCCGGGGAGCTGTTTTTT. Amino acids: CASSLGQGNAGELFF.

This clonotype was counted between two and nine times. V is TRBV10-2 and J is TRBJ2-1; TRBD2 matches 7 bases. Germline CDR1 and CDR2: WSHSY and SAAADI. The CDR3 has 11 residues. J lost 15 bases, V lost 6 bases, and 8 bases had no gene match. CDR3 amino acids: CASSDSGYGFF. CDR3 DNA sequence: TGCGCCAGCAGCGATAGCGGGTACGGGTTCTTC.

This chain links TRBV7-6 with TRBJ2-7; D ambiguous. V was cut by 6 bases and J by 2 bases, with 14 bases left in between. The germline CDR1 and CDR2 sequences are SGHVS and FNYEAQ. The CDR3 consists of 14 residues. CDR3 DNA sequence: TGTGCCAGCAGTCCGATGGGGAACCCCTACGAGCAGTACTTC. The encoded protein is CASSPMGNPYEQYF.

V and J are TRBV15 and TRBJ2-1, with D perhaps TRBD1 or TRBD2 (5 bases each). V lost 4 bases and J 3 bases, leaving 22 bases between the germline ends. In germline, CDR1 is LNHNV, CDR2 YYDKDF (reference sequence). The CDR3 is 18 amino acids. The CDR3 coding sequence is TGTGCCACCAGCACCCCCAAGGGGACGTTGCAGGTCTACAATGAGCAGTTCTTC. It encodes CATSTPKGTLQVYNEQFF. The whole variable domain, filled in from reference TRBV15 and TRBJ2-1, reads DAMVIQNPRYQVTQFGKPVTLSCSQTLNHNVMYWYQQKSSQAPKLLFHYYDKDFNNEADTPDNFQSRRPNTSFCFLDIRSPGLGDTAMYLCATSTPKGTLQVYNEQFFGPGTRLTVL.